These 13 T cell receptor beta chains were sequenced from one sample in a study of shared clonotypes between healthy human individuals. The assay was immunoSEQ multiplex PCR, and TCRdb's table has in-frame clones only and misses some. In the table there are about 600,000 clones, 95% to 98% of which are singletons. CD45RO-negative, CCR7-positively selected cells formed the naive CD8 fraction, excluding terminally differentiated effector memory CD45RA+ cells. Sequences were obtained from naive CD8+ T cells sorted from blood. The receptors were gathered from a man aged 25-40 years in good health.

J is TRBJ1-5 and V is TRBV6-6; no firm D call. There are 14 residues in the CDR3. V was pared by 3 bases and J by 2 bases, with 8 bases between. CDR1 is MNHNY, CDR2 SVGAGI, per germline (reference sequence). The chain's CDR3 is CASSYNLGNQPQHF. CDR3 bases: TGTGCCAGCAGTTATAACTTGGGCAATCAGCCCCAGCATTTT.

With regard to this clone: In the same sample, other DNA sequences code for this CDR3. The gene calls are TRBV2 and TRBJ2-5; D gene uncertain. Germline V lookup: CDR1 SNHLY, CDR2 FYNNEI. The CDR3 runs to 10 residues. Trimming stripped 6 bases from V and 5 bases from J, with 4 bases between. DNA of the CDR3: TGTGCCAGCAGGGGGGAGACCCAGTACTTC. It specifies CASRGETQYF. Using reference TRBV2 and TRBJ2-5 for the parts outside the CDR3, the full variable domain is EPEVTQTPSHQVTQMGQEVILRCVPISNHLYFYWYRQILGQKVEFLVSFYNNEISEKSEIFDDQFSVERPDGSNFTLKIRSTKLEDSAMYFCASRGETQYFGPGTRLLVL.

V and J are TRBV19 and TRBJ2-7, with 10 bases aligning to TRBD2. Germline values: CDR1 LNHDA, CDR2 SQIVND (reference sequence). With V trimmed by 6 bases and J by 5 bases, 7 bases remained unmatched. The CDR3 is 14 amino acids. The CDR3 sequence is CASRPGLANHEQYF. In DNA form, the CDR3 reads TGTGCCAGTAGACCGGGACTAGCGAACCACGAGCAGTACTTC. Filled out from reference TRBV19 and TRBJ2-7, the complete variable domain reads DGGITQSPKYLFRKEGQNVTLSCEQNLNHDAMYWYRQDPGQGLRLIYYSQIVNDFQKGDIAEGYSVSREKKESFPLTVTSAQKNPTAFYLCASRPGLANHEQYFGPGTRLTVT.

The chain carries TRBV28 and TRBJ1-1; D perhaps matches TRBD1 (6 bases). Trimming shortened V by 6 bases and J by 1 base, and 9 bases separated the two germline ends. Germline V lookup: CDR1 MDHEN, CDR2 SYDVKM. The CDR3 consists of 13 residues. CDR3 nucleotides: TGTGCCAGCAGACGGGGGGCGAACACTGAAGCTTTCTTT. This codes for CASRRGANTEAFF.

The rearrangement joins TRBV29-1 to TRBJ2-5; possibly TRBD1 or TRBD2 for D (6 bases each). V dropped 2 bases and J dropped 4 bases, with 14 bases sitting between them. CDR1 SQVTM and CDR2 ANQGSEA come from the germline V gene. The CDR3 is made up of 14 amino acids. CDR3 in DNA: TGCAGCGTTGAAAAGGGGGGCGGATCAGAGACCCAGTACTTC. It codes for CSVEKGGGSETQYF.

CDR3 DNA: TGTGCCAGCAGTTTAGTCAATTTGGGAAGCAATGAGCAGTTCTTC. It yields the protein CASSLVNLGSNEQFF. The chain recombines TRBV6-5 with TRBJ2-1; D unclear. The CDR3 consists of 15 residues. The V end was cut by 4 bases, the J end by 6 bases, with 16 bases between. Germline V gene data show CDR1 as MNHEY and CDR2 as SVGAGI.

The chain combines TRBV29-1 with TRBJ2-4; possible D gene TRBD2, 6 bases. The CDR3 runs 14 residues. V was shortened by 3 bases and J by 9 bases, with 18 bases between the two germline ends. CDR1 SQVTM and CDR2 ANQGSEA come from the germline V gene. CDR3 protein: CSVDGREEGSIQYF. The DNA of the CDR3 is TGCAGCGTTGATGGCAGGGAGGAAGGAAGCATTCAGTACTTC.

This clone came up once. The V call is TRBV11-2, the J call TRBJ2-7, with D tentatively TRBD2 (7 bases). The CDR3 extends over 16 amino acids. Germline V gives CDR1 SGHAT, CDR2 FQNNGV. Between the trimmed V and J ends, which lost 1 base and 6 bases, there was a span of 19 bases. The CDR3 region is CASSLGPQGLAGEQYF. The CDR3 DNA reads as TGTGCCAGCAGCTTAGGCCCCCAGGGGTTAGCGGGCGAGCAGTACTTC.

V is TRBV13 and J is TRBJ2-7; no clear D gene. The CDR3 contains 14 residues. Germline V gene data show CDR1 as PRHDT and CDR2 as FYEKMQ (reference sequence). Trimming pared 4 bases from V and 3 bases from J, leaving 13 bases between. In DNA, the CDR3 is TGTGCCAGCAGCTCCCCGGCCTCCGGCTACGAGCAGTACTTC. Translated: CASSSPASGYEQYF.

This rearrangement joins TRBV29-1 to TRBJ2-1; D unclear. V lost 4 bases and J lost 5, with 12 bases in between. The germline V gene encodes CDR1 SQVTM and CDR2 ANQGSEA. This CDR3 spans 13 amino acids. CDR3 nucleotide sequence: TGCAGCGTTGTATGGACGTCGCACAATGAGCAGTTCTTC. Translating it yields CSVVWTSHNEQFF.

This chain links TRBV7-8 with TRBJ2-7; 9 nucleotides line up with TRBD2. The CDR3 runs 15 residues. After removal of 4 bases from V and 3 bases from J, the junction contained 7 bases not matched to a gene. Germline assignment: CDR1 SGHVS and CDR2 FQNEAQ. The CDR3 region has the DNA TGTGCCAGCAGCTCCCGGGTAGCGGGAGTCTACGAGCAGTACTTC. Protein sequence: CASSSRVAGVYEQYF.

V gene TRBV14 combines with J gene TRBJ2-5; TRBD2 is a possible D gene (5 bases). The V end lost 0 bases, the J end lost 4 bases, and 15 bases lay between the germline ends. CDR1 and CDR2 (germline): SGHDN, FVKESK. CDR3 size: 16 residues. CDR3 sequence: CASSQESTGELETQYF. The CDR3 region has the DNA TGTGCCAGCAGCCAAGAGTCGACCGGGGAACTAGAGACCCAGTACTTC.

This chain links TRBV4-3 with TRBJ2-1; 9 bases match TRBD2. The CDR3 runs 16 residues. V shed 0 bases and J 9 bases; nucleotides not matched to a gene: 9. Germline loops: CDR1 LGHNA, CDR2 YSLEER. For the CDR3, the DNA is TGCGCCAGCAGCCAAGATTGGGGCGGGAGGGCCAGTGAGCAGTTCTTC. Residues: CASSQDWGGRASEQFF.